This entry features one T cell receptor beta chain sequence. This clonotype was counted many times. The specificity of this receptor is unknown. The record has no base qualities; no much larger clone is one base away. The method was 5' RACE. For sequencing, a NextSeq 500 was employed. Unique molecular identifiers were attached to individual cDNA molecules in the TCR library protocol so that sequencing error and PCR bias could be corrected. Both TCR alpha and beta chains were sequenced, and tight co-correlation was observed between alpha and beta sequence abundances in each sample. The original pipeline was this. Decombinator V4 was used to annotate TCR sequences for V gene, J gene and CDR3. Expanded TCRs were defined as changing significantly between any two time points under a Poisson model with p below 0.0001. TCR abundances were normalised to the total number of TCRs sequenced per sample and expressed as counts per million. MAIT TCRs were defined by TRAV1-2 paired with TRAJ12, TRAJ20 or TRAJ33, and iNKT TCRs by TRAV10 paired with TRAJ18. VDJdb, accessed on 1 November 2021, was searched for TCRs annotated for CMV, EBV and SARS-CoV-2, and TCRs annotated for more than one antigen were excluded. In TCRdb, the public reads were trimmed at Q25 with fastp and aligned with MiXCR, with productive beta chains retained. CDR3 protein sequences are deduplicated, and each keeps its most common genes and DNA. In this record, the V and J calls reflect TCRdb's handling and not the investigators' own analysis. This sample lists about 24,000 distinct CDR3 sequences; roughly 3.6% were detected once. The ten largest clones represent roughly 5.4% of the sample.

The data originate from a study of early T cells in non-severe SARS-CoV-2 infection (dated by TCRdb to the early 2020s). Regarding the complete study: Bulk RNA from unsorted whole blood was used for TCR sequencing, so alpha and beta chains could not be paired. Study-wide conclusions, independent of this receptor: Matching against VDJdb was skewed toward anti-spike CD8 responses, likely underestimated virus-specific expansions, and missed private and CD4 specificities.

The study was a case-control design nested within a healthcare worker cohort in London, UK, with weekly nasopharyngeal swab PCR tests and blood sampling. Healthcare workers were enrolled in the week of the UK lockdown, from 23 to 31 March 2020, and were followed every week for up to roughly 15 weeks. Counted from cysteine to phenylalanine, this CDR3 has 12 amino acids. The only DNA kept is the CDR3, 36 bases in frame from the first base. Sequences MNHEY (CDR1) and SVGEGT (CDR2) are obtained from the germline V gene. Trimming at the junction amounts to 2 bases on V and 8 bases on J, and the germline ends lie 7 bases apart.

The rearrangement joined TRBV6-2 or TRBV6-3 to TRBJ2-1; the D gene assignment is ambiguous. The sample was whole blood. This TCR was sampled from an adult who was a healthcare worker with PCR-confirmed SARS-CoV-2 infection or an uninfected control (not recorded which). CDR3 reads: CASSYSIDEQFF. Here is the DNA: TGTGCCAGCAGTTACAGTATCGATGAGCAGTTCTTC.